The 7 T cell receptor beta chains in this list originate from one sample, sequenced in a study of T cells in Graves' hyperthyroidism and ophthalmopathy. The investigators amplified TCR beta CDR3 regions from RNA transcripts. TCR CDR3 underwent first-round RT-PCR with the HTBI primer set. MiXCR was run by TCRdb on the multiplex PCR reads, yielding one entry per CDR3 protein. The sample records some 510,000 distinct CDR3 sequences, less than 25% being singletons. The sequenced material came from blood. These TCRs come from a man between 18 and 35 years old with Graves' hyperthyroidism.

The table lists this clonotype with a few counts. The gene calls are TRBV28 and TRBJ1-1, with D possibly matching TRBD1 (6 bases). V was trimmed by 2 bases and J by 6 bases, leaving 22 bases between them. The CDR3 covers 17 residues. Germline V CDR1 and CDR2: MDHEN, SYDVKM. This chain's CDR3 is CASSLVVLRDRSSEAFF. The CDR3 DNA is TGTGCCAGCAGTTTAGTAGTCCTTCGAGACAGGTCGTCTGAAGCTTTCTTT.

This clonotype has just one count. This chain uses TRBV6-1 with TRBJ2-2; 8 bases fit TRBD1. CDR1 is MNHNS, CDR2 SASEGT, per germline. This CDR3 comprises 17 residues. V lost 4 bases and J lost 0; bases outside the gene matches: 7. The chain's CDR3 is CASSGGTGLPNTGELFF. Here the CDR3 DNA reads TGTGCCAGCAGTGGAGGGACAGGACTGCCGAACACCGGGGAGCTGTTTTTT.

This clonotype was detected many times. This chain uses TRBV30 with TRBJ1-5; D not certain. Germline CDR1 GTSNPN, CDR2 SVGIG (reference sequence). Trimming removed 6 bases at V and 2 bases at J, with 11 bases between. CDR3 size: 13 residues. CDR3 region: CACRGSGNQPQHF. Written as DNA, the CDR3 is TGTGCCTGTCGAGGGTCGGGCAATCAGCCCCAGCATTTT.

This clonotype turned up a few times. V is TRBV20-1 and J is TRBJ1-3; D might be TRBD1 (6 bases). The CDR3 has 14 amino acids. Germline values: CDR1 DFQATT, CDR2 SNEGSKA (reference sequence). V shed 3 bases and J shed 8 bases, with 17 bases lying between them. The CDR3 DNA is TGCAGTGCTAGGGTCCCAGGGGCCGGCGACACCATATATTTT. Amino acids: CSARVPGAGDTIYF.

This clonotype came up many times. V and J are TRBV27 and TRBJ1-1; no definite D call. Deletions cut 0 bases from V and 5 bases from J, with 7 bases between. The CDR3 runs to 13 residues. CDR1 is MNHEY and CDR2 is SMNVEV in the germline V gene (reference sequence). This CDR3 is CASSLSVVTEAFF. The CDR3 region has the DNA TGTGCCAGCAGTTTATCGGTCGTGACTGAAGCTTTCTTT.

With regard to this clonotype: The junction departs from germline at one end; a sequencing error may be responsible. The V gene is TRBV30, the J gene TRBJ1-2; 11 bases map to TRBD1. Germline CDR1 is GTSNPN and CDR2 is SVGIG (reference sequence). CDR3 size: 16 residues. The CDR3 here is CDWSVVDRGLYYGYTF. For the CDR3, the DNA is TGTGACTGGAGTGTAGTGGACAGGGGGCTTTACTATGGCTACACCTTC.

V and J are TRBV6-2 or TRBV6-3 and TRBJ2-7; D remains ambiguous. The CDR3 covers 10 residues. Germline V lookup: CDR1 MNHEY, CDR2 SVGEGT. Trimming pared 10 bases from V and 9 bases from J, leaving 13 bases between. The CDR3 here is CAINRRWQYF. Here the CDR3 DNA reads TGTGCCATCAATAGACGCTGGCAGTACTTC.